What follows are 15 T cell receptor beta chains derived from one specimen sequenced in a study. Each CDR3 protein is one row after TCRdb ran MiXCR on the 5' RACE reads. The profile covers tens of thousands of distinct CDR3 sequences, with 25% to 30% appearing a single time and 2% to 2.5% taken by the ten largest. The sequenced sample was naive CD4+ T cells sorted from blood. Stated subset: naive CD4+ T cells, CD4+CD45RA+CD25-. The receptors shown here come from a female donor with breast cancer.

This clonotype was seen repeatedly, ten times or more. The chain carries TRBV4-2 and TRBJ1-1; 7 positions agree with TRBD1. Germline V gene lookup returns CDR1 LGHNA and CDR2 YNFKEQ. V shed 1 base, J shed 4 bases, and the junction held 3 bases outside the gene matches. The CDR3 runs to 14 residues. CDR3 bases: TGTGCCAGCAGCCAAGCCGGGACAGTCACTGAAGCTTTCTTT. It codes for CASSQAGTVTEAFF.

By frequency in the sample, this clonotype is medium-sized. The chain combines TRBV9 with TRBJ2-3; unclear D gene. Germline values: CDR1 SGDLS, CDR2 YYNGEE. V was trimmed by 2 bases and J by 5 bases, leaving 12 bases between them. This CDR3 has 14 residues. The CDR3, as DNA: TGTGCCAGCAGCGTGCTCCCAAAGGGAGATACGCAGTATTTT. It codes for CASSVLPKGDTQYF.

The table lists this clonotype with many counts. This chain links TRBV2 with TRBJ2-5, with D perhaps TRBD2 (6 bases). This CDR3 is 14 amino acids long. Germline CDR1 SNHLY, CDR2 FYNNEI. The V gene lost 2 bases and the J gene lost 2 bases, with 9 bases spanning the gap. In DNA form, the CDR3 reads TGTGCCAGCAGTGAAAGGAGGGGTCAAGAGACCCAGTACTTC. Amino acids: CASSERRGQETQYF.

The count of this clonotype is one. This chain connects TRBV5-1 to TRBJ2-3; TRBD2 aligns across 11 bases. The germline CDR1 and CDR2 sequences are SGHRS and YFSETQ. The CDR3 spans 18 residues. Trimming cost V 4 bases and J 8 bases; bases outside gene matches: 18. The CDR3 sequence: CASSATKGTSGPSGTQYF. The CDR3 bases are TGCGCCAGCAGCGCGACGAAAGGGACTAGCGGACCCTCAGGTACGCAGTATTTT.

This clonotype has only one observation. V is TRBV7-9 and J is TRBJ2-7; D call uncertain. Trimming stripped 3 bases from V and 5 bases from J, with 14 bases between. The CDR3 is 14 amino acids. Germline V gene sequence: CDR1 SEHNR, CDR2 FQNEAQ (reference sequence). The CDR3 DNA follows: TGTGCCAGCAGCTTGTTTCAGGAAGTGGACGAGCAGTACTTC. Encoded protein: CASSLFQEVDEQYF. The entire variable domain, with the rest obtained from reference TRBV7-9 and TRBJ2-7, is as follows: DTGVSQNPRHKITKRGQNVTFRCDPISEHNRLYWYRQTLGQGPEFLTYFQNEAQLEKSRLLSDRFSAERPKGSFSTLEIQRTEQGDSAMYLCASSLFQEVDEQYFGPGTRLTVT.

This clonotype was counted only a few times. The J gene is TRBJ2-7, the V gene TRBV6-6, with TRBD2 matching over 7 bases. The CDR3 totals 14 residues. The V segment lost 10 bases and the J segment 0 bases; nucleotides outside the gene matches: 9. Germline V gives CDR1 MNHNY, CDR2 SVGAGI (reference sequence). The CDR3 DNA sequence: TGTGCCACCGGCCCGCTAGCGGACTCCTACGAGCAGTACTTC. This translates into CATGPLADSYEQYF.

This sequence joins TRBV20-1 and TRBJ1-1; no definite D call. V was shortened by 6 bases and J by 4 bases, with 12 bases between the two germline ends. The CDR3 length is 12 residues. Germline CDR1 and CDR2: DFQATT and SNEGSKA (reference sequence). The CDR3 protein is CSALIGFTEAFF. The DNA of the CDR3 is TGCAGTGCCCTGATAGGGTTCACTGAAGCTTTCTTT.

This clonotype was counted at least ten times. In DNA, the CDR3 is TGTGCCAGCAGCTCCCACACCGGGACTAGCGGGAGGAACGGAGATACGCAGTATTTT. Its protein product is CASSSHTGTSGRNGDTQYF. The genes are TRBV27 and TRBJ2-3; 15 bases fit TRBD2. The CDR3 extends over 19 amino acids. CDR1 and CDR2 from the germline V gene are MNHEY and SMNVEV (reference sequence). Unmatched junction bases numbered 15, after V lost 6 bases and J lost 5 bases.

The CDR3 is CASKQGSSGNTIYF. The CDR3 nucleotides are TGTGCCAGCAAACAGGGTTCCTCTGGAAACACCATATATTTT. The chain has TRBV7-9 and TRBJ1-3, with D possibly being TRBD1 (6 bases). CDR1 and CDR2 (germline): SEHNR, FQNEAQ (reference sequence). The CDR3 extends over 14 amino acids. Trimming took 7 bases from V and 0 from J, leaving 10 bases between them.

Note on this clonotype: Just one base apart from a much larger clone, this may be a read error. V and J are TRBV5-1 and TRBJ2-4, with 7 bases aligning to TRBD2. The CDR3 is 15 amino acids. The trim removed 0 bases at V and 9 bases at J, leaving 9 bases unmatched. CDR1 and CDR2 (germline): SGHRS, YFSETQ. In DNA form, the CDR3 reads TGCGCCAGCAGCTTGGTAGGACGGGGAGGGGTCATTCAGTACTTC. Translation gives CASSLVGRGGVIQYF.

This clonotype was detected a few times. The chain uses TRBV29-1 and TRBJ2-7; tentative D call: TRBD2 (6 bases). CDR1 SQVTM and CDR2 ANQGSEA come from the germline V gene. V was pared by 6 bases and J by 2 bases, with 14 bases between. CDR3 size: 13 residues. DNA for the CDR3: TGCAGCGTAGGGACTCCCGATACCTACGAGCAGTACTTC. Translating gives CSVGTPDTYEQYF.

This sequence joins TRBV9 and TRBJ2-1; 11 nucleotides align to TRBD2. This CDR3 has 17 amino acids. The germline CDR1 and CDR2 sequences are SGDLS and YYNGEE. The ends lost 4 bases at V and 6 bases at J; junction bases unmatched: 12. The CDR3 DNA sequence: TGTGCCAGCAGCTCCCGACAGCGACTAGCGGGGTTCAATGAGCAGTTCTTC. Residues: CASSSRQRLAGFNEQFF.

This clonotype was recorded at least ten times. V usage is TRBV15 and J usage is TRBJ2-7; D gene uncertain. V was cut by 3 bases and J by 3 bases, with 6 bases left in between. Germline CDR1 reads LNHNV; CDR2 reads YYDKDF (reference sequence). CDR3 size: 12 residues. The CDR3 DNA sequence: TGTGCCACCAGCAGGGACCACTACGAGCAGTACTTC. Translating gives CATSRDHYEQYF.

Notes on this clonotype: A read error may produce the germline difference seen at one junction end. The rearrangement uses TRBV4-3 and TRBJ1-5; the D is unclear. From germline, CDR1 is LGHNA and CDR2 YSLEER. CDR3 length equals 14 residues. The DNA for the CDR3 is TGCACCAGCAGCCAAGAAAAGGTATGGGGGCCCCAGCATTTT. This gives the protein CTSSQEKVWGPQHF.

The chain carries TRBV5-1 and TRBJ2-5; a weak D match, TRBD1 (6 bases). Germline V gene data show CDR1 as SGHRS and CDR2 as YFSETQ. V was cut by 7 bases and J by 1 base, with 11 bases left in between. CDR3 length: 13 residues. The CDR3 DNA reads TGCGCCAGCCGGAGGACAGTCCAAGAGACCCAGTACTTC. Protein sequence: CASRRTVQETQYF.